A selection of T cell receptor beta chains follows, all from one sample in a study of T cell responses to AZD1222 COVID-19 vaccine. Profiling relied on immunoSEQ multiplex PCR, and the TCRdb table lists in-frame clones only, not all of them. The repertoire consists of some 150,000 clones, with roughly 85% occurring once and the leading ten covering 6.5% to 8.5%. This sample comprised peripheral blood, obtained 28 days after the second dose of the MenACWY control vaccine. These receptor sequences come from an adult who received the MenACWY meningococcal vaccine as a control. The CDR3 runs from the conserved cysteine through the conserved F or W. The order of the fields is D gene, clone size, V gene, J gene, CDR3 protein, CDR3 DNA. D genes are given only for firm matches. A row's size may be missing; if present it is once, few, many or a size class.

D: TRBD2
size: once
V: TRBV5-1
J: TRBJ2-2
CDR3: CASRELAGGPSTGELFF
DNA: TGCGCCAGCAGGGAACTAGCGGGAGGGCCGAGCACCGGGGAGCTGTTTTTT

D: NA
size: NA
V: TRBV6-2/TRBV6-3
J: TRBJ1-6
CDR3: CASSRRPSEGNNSPLHF
DNA: TGTGCCAGCAGCCGCCGGCCCTCGGAGGGCAATAATTCACCCCTCCACTTT

D: NA
size: NA
V: TRBV28
J: TRBJ2-3
CDR3: CASSLFRSGPEGSIPSTDTQYF
DNA: TGTGCCAGCAGTCTTTTCCGATCCGGGCCCGAGGGGTCTATCCCTAGCACAGATACGCAGTATTTT

D: TRBD1
size: once
V: TRBV3-1/TRBV3-2
J: TRBJ1-6
CDR3: CASSRFKGARAPLHF
DNA: TGTGCCAGCAGCCGATTTAAGGGGGCGCGAGCACCCCTCCACTTT

D: NA
size: NA
V: TRBV19
J: TRBJ1-4
CDR3: CASSNAVGEKLFF
DNA: TGTGCCAGTAGTAATGCCGTGGGTGAAAAACTGTTTTTT

D: TRBD2
size: once
V: TRBV9
J: TRBJ2-7
CDR3: CASSASGLEGYEQYF
DNA: TGTGCCAGCAGCGCCTCCGGACTAGAGGGTTACGAGCAGTACTTC

D: NA
size: NA
V: TRBV6-4
J: TRBJ1-2
CDR3: CASSEYFNYGYTF
DNA: TGTGCCAGCAGCGAGTACTTTAACTATGGCTACACCTTC

D: TRBD1
size: NA
V: TRBV5-1
J: TRBJ1-5
CDR3: CASSSGQGGNQPQHF
DNA: TGCGCCAGCAGCTCGGGACAGGGAGGAAATCAGCCCCAGCATTTT

D: NA
size: NA
V: TRBV5-8
J: TRBJ1-5
CDR3: CASRDSLPLRQPQHF
DNA: TGTGCCAGCAGGGACAGCCTACCCCTGAGGCAGCCCCAGCATTTT

D: NA
size: NA
V: TRBV13
J: TRBJ2-3
CDR3: CASSLQESEDTQYF
DNA: TGTGCCAGCAGCTTACAAGAGTCAGAGGATACGCAGTATTTT